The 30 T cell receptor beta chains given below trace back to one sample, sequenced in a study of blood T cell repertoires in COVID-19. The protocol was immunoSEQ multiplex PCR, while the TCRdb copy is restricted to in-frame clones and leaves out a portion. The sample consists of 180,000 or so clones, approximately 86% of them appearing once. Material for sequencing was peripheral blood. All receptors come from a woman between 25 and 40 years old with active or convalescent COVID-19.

The CDR3 region is CASSSYRARETQYF. The CDR3 coding sequence is TGTGCCAGCAGTTCGTACAGGGCTCGGGAGACCCAGTACTTC. This chain connects TRBV28 to TRBJ2-5, with D possibly being TRBD1 (6 bases). The CDR3 is 14 amino acids. The V end was cut by 4 bases, the J end by 5 bases, with 14 bases between. In germline, CDR1 is MDHEN, CDR2 SYDVKM.

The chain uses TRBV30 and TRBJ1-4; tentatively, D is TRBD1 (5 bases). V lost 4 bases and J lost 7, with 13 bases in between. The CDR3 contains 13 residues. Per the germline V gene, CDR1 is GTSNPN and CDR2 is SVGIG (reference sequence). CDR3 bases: TGTGCCTGGACAGGCCCTAGGGGTGAAAAACTGTTTTTT. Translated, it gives CAWTGPRGEKLFF.

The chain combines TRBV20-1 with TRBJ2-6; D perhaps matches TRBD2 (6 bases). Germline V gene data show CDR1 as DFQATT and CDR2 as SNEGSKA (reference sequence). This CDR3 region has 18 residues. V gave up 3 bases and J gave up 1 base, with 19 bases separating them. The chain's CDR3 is CSASKGVGGKSGANVLTF. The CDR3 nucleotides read TGCAGTGCTAGTAAAGGAGTGGGGGGTAAATCTGGGGCCAACGTCCTGACTTTC.

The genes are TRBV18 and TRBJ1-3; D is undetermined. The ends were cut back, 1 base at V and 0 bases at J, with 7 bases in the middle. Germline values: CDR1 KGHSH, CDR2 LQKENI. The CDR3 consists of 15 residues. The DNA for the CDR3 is TGTGCCAGCTCACCACAACGGGACTCTGGAAACACCATATATTTT. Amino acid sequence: CASSPQRDSGNTIYF. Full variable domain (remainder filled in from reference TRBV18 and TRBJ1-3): NAGVMQNPRHLVRRRGQEARLRCSPMKGHSHVYWYRQLPEEGLKFMVYLQKENIIDESGMPKERFSAEFPKEGPSILRIQQVVRGDSAAYFCASSPQRDSGNTIYFGEGSWLTVV.

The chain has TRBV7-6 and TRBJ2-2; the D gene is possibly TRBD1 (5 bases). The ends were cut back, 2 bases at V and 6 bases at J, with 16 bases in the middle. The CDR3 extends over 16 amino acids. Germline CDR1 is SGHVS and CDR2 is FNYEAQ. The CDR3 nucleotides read TGTGCCAGCAGCTTATTGGTGGGGATGGGGCCCGGGGAGCTGTTTTTT. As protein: CASSLLVGMGPGELFF.

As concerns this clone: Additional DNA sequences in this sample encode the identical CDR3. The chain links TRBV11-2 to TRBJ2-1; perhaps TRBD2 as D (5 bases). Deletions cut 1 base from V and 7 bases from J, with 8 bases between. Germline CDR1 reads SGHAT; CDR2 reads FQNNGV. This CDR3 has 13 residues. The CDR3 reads CASSLGRGNEQFF. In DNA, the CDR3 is TGTGCCAGCAGCTTAGGGCGCGGGAATGAGCAGTTCTTC.

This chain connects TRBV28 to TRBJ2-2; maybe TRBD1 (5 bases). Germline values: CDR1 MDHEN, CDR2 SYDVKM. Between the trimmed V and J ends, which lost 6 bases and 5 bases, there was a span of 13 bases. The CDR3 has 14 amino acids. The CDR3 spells CASSRSRTTGELFF. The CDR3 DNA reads TGTGCCAGCAGCCGATCCCGGACAACCGGGGAGCTGTTTTTT.

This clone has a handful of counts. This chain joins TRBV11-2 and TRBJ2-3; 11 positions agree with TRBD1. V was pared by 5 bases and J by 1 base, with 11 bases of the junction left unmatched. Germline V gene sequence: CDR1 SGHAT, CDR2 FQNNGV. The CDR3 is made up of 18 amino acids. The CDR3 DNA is TGTGCCAGCAGCCTAGGACAGGGGGCTGAGTTCGGCACAGATACGCAGTATTTT. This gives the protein CASSLGQGAEFGTDTQYF.

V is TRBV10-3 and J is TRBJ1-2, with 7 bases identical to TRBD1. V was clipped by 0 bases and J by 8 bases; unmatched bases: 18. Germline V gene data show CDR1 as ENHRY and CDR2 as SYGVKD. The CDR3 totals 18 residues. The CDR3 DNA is TGTGCCATCAGTGAGTCCGGGGGACAGTCCTTAGGCTATGGCGGCTACACCTTC. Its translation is CAISESGGQSLGYGGYTF.

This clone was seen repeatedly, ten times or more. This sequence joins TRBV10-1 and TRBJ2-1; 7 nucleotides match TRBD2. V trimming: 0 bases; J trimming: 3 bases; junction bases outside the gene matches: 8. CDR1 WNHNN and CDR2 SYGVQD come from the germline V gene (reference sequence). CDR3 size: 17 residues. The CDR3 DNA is TGCGCCAGCAGTGAGTCGAGGTCCAGCGGGATCTACAATGAGCAGTTCTTC. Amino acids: CASSESRSSGIYNEQFF.

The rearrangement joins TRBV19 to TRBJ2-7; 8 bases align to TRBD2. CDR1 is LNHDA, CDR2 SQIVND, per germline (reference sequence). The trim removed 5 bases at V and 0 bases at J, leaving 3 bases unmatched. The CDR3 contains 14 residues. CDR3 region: CASSGLAPSYEQYF. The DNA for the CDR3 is TGTGCCAGTAGTGGACTAGCACCCTCCTACGAGCAGTACTTC.

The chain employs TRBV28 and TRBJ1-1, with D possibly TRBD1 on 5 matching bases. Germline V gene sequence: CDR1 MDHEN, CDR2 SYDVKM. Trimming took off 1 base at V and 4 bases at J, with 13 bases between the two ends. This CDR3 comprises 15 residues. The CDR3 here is CASSLSGGGSTEAFF. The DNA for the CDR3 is TGTGCCAGCAGTTTATCCGGGGGGGGGAGCACTGAAGCTTTCTTT.

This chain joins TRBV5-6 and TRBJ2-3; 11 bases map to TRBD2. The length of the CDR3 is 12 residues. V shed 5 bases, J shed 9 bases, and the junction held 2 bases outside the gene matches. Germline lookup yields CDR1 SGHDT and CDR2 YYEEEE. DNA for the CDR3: TGTGCCAGCAGTTTAGCGGGGGGGACGCAGTATTTT. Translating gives CASSLAGGTQYF.

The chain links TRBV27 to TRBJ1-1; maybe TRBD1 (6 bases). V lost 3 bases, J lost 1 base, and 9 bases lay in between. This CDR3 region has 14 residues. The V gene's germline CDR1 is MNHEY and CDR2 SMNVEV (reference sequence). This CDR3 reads CASSFQGPNTEAFF. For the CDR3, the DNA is TGTGCCAGCAGTTTCCAGGGGCCGAACACTGAAGCTTTCTTT.

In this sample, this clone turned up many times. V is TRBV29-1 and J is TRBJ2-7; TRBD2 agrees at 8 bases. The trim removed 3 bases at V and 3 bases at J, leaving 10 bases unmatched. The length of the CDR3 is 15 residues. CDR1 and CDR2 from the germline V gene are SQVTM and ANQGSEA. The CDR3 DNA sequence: TGCAGCGTTGATGTTAGTAGCGGGATAAACTACGAGCAGTACTTC. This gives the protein CSVDVSSGINYEQYF.

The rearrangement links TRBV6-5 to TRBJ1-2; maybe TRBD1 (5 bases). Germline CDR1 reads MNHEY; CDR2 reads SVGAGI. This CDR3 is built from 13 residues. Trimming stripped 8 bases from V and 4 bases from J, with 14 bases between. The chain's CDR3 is CASQARGIYGYTF. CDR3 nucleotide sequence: TGTGCCAGCCAAGCACGGGGGATCTATGGCTACACCTTC.

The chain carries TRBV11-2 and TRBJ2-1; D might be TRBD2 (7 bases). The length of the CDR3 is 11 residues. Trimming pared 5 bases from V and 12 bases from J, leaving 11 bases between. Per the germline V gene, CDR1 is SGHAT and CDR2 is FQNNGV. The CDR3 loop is CASSRGTMQFF. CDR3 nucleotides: TGTGCCAGCAGCAGGGGGACTATGCAGTTCTTC.

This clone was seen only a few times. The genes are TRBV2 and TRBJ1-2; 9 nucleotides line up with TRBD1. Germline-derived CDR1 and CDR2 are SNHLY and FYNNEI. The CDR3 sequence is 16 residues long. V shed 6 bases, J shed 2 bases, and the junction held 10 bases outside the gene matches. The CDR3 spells CASSNYMDRGNYGYTF. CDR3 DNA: TGTGCCAGCAGCAATTATATGGACAGGGGAAACTATGGCTACACCTTC.

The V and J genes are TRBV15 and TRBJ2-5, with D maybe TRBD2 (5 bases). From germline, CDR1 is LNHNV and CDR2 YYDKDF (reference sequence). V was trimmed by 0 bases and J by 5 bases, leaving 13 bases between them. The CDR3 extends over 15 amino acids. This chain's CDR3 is CATSRDLGGTETQYF. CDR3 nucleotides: TGTGCCACCAGCAGAGATCTAGGAGGAACGGAGACCCAGTACTTC. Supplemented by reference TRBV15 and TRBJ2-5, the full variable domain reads DAMVIQNPRYQVTQFGKPVTLSCSQTLNHNVMYWYQQKSSQAPKLLFHYYDKDFNNEADTPDNFQSRRPNTSFCFLDIRSPGLGDTAMYLCATSRDLGGTETQYFGPGTRLLVL.

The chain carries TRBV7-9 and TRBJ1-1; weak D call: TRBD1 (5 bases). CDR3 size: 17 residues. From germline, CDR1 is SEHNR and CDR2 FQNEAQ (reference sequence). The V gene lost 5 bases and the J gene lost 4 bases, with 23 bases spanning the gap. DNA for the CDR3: TGTGCCAGCAGCCCGACGGCCGGACACCCTCTAGGCACTGAAGCTTTCTTT. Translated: CASSPTAGHPLGTEAFF.

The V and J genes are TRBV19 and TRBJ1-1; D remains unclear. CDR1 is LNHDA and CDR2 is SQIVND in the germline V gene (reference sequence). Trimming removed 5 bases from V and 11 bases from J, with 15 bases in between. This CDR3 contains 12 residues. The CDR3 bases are TGTGCCAGTAGTTGGGCTGCCGGAGGGGCTTTCTTT. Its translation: CASSWAAGGAFF.

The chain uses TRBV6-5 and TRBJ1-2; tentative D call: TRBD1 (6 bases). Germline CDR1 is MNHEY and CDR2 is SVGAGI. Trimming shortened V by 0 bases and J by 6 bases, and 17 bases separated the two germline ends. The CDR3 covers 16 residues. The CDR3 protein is CASSYSRIQGVHGYTF. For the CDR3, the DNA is TGTGCCAGCAGTTACTCGAGGATACAGGGAGTCCATGGCTACACCTTC.

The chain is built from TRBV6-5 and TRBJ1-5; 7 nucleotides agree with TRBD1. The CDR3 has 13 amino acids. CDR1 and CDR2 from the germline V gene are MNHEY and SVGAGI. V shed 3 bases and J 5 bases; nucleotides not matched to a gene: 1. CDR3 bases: TGTGCCAGCAGTTATGACAGGGATCAGCCCCAGCATTTT. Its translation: CASSYDRDQPQHF.

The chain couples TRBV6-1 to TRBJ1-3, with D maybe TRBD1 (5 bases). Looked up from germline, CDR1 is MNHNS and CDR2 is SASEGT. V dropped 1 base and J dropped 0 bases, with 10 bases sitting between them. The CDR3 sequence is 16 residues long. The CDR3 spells CASSEDQGYSGNTIYF. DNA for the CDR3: TGTGCCAGCAGTGAAGATCAGGGCTACTCTGGAAACACCATATATTTT.

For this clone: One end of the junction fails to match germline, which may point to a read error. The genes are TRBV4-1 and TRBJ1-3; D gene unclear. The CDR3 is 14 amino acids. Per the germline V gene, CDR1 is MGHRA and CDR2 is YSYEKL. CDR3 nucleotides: TGCGCCAGCGGCCAGGTACTTACTGGAAACACCATATATTTT. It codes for CASGQVLTGNTIYF.

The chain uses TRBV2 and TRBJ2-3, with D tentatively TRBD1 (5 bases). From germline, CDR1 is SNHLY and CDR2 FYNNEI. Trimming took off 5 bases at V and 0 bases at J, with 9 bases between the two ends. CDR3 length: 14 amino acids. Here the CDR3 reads CASSFQGSTDTQYF. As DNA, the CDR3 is TGTGCCAGCAGTTTTCAGGGTAGCACAGATACGCAGTATTTT.

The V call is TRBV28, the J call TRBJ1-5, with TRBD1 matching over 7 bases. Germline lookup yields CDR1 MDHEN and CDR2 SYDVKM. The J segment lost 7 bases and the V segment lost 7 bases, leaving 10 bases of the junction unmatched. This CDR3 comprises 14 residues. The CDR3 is CASTRQGTDQPQHF. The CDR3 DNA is TGTGCCAGCACCCGACAGGGAACCGACCAGCCCCAGCATTTT.

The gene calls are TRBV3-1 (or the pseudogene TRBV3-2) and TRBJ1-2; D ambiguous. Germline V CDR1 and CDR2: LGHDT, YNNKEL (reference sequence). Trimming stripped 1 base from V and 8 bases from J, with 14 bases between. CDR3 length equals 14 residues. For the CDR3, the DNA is TGTGCCAGCAGCCAAGGTTGGGAGCGCGGAGGCTACACCTTC. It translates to CASSQGWERGGYTF.

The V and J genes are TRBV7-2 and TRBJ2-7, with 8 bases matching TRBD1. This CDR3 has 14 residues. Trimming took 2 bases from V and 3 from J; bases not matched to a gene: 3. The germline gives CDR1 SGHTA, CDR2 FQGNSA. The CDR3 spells CASSLFGQGYEQYF. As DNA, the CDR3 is TGTGCCAGCAGCTTATTCGGACAGGGCTACGAGCAGTACTTC.

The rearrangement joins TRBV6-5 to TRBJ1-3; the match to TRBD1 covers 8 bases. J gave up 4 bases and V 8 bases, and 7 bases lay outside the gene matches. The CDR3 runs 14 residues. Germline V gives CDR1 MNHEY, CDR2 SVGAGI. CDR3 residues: CASADRGTGNTIYF. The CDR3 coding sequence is TGTGCCAGCGCTGACAGGGGTACGGGAAACACCATATATTTT.